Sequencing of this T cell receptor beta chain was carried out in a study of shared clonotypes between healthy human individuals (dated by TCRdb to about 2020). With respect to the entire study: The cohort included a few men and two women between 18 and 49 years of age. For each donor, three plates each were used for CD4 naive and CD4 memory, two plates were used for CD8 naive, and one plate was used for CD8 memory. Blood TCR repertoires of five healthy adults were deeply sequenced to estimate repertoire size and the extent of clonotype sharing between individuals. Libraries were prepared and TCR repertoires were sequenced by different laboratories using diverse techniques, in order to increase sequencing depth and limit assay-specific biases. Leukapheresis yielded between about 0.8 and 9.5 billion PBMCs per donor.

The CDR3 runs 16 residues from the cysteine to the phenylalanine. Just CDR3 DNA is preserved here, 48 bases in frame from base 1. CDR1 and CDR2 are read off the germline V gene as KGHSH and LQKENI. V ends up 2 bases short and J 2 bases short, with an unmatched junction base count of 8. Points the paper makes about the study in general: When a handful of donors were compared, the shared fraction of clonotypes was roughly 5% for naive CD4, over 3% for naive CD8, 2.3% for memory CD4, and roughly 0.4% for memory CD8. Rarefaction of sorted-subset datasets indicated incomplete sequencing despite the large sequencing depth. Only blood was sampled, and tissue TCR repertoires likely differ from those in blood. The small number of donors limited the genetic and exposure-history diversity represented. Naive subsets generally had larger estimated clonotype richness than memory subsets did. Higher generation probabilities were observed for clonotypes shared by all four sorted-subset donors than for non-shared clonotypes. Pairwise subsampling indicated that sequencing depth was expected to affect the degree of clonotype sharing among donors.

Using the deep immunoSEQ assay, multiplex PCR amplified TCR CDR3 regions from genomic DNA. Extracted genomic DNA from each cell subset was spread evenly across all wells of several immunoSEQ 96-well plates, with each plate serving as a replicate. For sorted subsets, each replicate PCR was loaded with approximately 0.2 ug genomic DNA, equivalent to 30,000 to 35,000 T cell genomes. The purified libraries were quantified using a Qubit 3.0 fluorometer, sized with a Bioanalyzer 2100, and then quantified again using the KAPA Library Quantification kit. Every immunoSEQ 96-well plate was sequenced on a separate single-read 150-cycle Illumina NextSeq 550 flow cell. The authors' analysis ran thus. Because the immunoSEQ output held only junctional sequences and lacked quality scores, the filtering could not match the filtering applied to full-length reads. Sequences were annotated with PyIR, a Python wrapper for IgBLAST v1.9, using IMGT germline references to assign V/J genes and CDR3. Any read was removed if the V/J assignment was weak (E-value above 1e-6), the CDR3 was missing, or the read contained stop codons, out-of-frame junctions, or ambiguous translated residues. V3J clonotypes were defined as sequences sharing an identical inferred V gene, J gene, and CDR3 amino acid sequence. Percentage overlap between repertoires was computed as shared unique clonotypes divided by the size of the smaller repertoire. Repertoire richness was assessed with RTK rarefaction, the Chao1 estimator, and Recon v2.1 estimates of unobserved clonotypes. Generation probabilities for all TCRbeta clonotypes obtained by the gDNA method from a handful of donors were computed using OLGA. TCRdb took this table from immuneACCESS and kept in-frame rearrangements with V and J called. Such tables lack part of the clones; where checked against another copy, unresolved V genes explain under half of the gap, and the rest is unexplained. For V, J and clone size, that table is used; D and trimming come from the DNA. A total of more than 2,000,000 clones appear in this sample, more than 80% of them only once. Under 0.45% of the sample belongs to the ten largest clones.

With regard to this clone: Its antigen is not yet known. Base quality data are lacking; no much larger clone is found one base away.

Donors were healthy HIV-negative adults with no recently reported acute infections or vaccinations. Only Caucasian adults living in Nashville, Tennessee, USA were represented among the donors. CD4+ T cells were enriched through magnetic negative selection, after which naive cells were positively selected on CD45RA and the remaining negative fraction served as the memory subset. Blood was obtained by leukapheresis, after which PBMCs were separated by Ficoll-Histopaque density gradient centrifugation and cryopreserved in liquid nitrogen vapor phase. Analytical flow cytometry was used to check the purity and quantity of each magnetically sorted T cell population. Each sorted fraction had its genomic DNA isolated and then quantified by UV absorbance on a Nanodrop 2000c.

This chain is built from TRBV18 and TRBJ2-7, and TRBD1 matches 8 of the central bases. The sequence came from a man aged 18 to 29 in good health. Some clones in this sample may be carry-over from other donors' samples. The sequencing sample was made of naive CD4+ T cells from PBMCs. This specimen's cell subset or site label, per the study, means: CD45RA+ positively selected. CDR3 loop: CASSPARTGLAYEQYF. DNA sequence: TGTGCCAGCTCACCAGCACGGACAGGGCTAGCCTACGAGCAGTACTTC.